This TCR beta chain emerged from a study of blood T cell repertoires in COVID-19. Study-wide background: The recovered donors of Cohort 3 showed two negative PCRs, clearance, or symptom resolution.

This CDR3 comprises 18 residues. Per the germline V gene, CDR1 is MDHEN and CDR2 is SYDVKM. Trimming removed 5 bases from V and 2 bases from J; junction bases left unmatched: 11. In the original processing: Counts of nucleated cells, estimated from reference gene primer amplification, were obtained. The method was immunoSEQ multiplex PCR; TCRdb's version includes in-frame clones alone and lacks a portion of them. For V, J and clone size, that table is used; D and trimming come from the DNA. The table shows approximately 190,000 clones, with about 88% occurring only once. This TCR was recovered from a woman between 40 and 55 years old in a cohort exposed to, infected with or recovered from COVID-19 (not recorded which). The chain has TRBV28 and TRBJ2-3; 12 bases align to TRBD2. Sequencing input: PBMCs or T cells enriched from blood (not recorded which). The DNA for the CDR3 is TGTGCCAGCAGTCCTCACGGACTAGCGGGGACTACCACAGATACGCAGTATTTT. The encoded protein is CASSPHGLAGTTTDTQYF.